Described below is a single T cell receptor (beta chain) sequence and its context. Its antigen specificity is not known. Nothing much larger sits one base from this clone, and base qualities are not available. These data come from a study of OX40 agonist ivuxolimab in advanced cancers. A note on the overall study: Ivuxolimab, which targeted the costimulatory receptor OX40 (CD134), was an agonistic, fully human IgG2 monoclonal antibody. The paper covers the monotherapy dose-escalation part of the phase I ivuxolimab trial, which included N of about 56 patients. The dose-escalation cohort was around 83% male with a mean age of about 60 years, ranging from roughly 23 to 80. Prior anti-PD-1, anti-PD-L1 or anti-CTLA-4 therapy was permitted, and approximately 40% of dose-escalation patients had received checkpoint inhibitors. Among the approximately 50 dose-escalation patients, some 20 had hepatocellular carcinoma, about 15 melanoma, 9 renal cell carcinoma and 9 head and neck cancer. Peripheral TCRbeta sequencing was intended to test whether TCR sequence diversity was altered and clonal T-cell expansion was caused by ivuxolimab. Intravenous ivuxolimab was administered to patients every 2 weeks at six dose levels: 0.01, 0.1, 0.3, 1.5, 3 and 10 mg/kg. Partial responses occurred in three dose-escalation patients, of whom one had hepatocellular carcinoma and two had cutaneous melanoma. What the work shows at the level of the full study, not this receptor alone: At doses from 0.1 to 3.0 mg/kg, clonal expansion was seen in both CD4+ and CD8+ blood T cells between baseline and week 6. In partial responders in the 0.1-3.0 mg/kg groups, normalized peripheral clonal expansion was found to be among the lowest, especially among CD8+ T cells. On average, CD8+ T cells showed more expanded clones than CD4+ T cells after ivuxolimab. Low levels of normalized T-cell clonal expansion were also seen in some patients who did not respond. Antigen specificity was not determined for the clonally expanded peripheral T cells.

Per the germline V gene (reference sequence), SEHNR is the CDR1 and FQNEAQ is the CDR2. The CDR3 spans 15 residues, from the cysteine through the phenylalanine. The kept DNA is CDR3 alone, 45 bases in frame from the first base. V gives up 0 bases and J gives up 4 bases, and the segment between their germline ends measures 12 bases. To sequence the TCRbeta CDR3 region, genomic DNA was isolated from the sorted cells. TCRbeta CDR3 regions were sequenced using the immunoSEQ Assay. Sourced from immuneACCESS, this table was stored by TCRdb with only in-frame sequences that have V and J called. A share of the clones is absent; for the studies checked, an unresolved V gene accounts for under half, and the remainder has no known explanation. Counted in this sample were some 74,000 clones; 91% of them appeared once. More than 5.5% of the sample belongs to the ten largest clones. The trial excluded patients who had a history of autoimmune disease or were on systemic immunosuppression. Peripheral blood for TCR sequencing was drawn from every dose cohort at baseline, at cycle 4 day 1 and at cycle 7 day 1. The samples were taken from a phase I, first-in-human, multicenter, open-label dose-escalation trial of ivuxolimab. Adults with locally advanced or metastatic melanoma, renal cell carcinoma, hepatocellular carcinoma or head and neck squamous cell carcinoma were enrolled in the trial. Before TCR sequencing, CD4+ T cells and CD8+ T cells from peripheral blood were sorted into separate populations.

The chain employs TRBV7-9 and TRBJ1-2; TRBD1 is a possible D gene, resting on 5 matching bases. The origin of this receptor is an adult with an advanced solid tumor such as melanoma, head and neck, liver or kidney cancer. Sequenced material: CD4+ or CD8+ T cells sorted from blood, taken in a trial of the OX40 agonist ivuxolimab. Read as DNA, the sequence is TGTGCCAGCAGCTTAGCGGCAGGGCCAGCCTATGGCTACACCTTC. Its product reads: CASSLAAGPAYGYTF.